This TCR beta chain emerged from a study of T cell responses to AZD1222 COVID-19 vaccine. In the case of this clone: Its target is unknown.

Findings of the study overall: Regions 160-218 and 743-854 held dominance among vaccine-associated CD4 TCRs, which spanned spike. Repertoires were collected only later (after the peak T cell response had occurred). Clonal diversity was possibly underestimated, and white British individuals and females predominated among donors.

The germline V gene encodes CDR1 SGHRS and CDR2 YFSETQ. V lost 0 bases and J 8 bases, leaving 11 bases between the germline ends. The CDR3 spans 14 residues. Clones were read by immunoSEQ multiplex PCR, and TCRdb kept only the in-frame ones, dropping some. The data contain about 110,000 clones, around 82% of them singletons. The sequence was obtained from an adult in good health. V gene TRBV5-1 combines with J gene TRBJ1-4; D gene unclear. The sequenced sample was peripheral blood, obtained on day 0 of AZD1222 vaccination. The CDR3 sequence is CASSLGRVWEKLFF. CDR3 bases: TGCGCCAGCAGCTTGGGAAGGGTGTGGGAAAAACTGTTTTTT.